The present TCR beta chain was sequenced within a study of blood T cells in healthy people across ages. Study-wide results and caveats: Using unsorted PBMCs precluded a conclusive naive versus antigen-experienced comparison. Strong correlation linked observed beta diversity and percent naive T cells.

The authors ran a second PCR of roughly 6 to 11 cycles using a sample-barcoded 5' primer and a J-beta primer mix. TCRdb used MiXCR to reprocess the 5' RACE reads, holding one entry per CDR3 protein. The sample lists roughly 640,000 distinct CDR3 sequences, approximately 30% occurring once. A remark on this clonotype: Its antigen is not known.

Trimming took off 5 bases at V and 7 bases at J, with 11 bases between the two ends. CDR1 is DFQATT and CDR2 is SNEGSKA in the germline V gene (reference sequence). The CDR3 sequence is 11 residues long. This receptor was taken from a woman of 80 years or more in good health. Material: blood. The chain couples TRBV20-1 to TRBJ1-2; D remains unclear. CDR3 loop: CSASRPGGYTF. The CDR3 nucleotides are TGCAGTGCTTCCAGGCCAGGTGGCTACACCTTC.